The clone carrying this T cell receptor beta chain was counted between two and nine times. This sample is drawn from a study of blood T cell repertoires in COVID-19. V was trimmed by 2 bases and J by 5 bases, leaving 12 bases between them. This CDR3 has 15 residues. Germline CDR1 reads SEHNR; CDR2 reads FQNEAQ (reference sequence). Here immunoSEQ multiplex PCR was the method, and the copy in TCRdb shows in-frame clones only, minus some. The sample records some 350,000 clones, 90% being singletons. This chain uses TRBV7-9 with TRBJ1-4; D may be TRBD1 (6 bases). The receptor was derived from a man younger than 35 with active or convalescent COVID-19. The material sequenced was peripheral blood. The DNA of the CDR3 is TGTGCCAGCAGCTTAAACAGGGCCGAAAATGAAAAACTGTTTTTT. Translation gives CASSLNRAENEKLFF. Based on the CDR3 plus reference TRBV7-9 and TRBJ1-4, the full variable domain is DTGVSQNPRHKITKRGQNVTFRCDPISEHNRLYWYRQTLGQGPEFLTYFQNEAQLEKSRLLSDRFSAERPKGSFSTLEIQRTEQGDSAMYLCASSLNRAENEKLFFGSGTQLSVL.